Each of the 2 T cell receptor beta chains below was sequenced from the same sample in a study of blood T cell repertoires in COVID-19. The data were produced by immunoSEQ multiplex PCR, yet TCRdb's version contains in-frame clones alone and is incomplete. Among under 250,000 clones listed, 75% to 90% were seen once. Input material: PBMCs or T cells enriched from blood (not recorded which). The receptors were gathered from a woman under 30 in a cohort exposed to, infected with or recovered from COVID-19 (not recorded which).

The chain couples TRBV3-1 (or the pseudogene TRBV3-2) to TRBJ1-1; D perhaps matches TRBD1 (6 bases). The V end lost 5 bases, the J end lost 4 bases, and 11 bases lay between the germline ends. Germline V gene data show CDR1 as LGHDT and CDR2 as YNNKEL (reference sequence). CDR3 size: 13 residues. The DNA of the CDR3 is TGTGCCAGCAGCGAAACAGGGAGCACTGAAGCTTTCTTT. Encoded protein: CASSETGSTEAFF.

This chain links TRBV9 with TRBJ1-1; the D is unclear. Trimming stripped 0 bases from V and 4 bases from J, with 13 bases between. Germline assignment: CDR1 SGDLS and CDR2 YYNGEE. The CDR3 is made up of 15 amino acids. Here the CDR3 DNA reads TGTGCCAGCAGCGTAGGGGCCTCCCTGGGCACTGAAGCTTTCTTT. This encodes CASSVGASLGTEAFF.